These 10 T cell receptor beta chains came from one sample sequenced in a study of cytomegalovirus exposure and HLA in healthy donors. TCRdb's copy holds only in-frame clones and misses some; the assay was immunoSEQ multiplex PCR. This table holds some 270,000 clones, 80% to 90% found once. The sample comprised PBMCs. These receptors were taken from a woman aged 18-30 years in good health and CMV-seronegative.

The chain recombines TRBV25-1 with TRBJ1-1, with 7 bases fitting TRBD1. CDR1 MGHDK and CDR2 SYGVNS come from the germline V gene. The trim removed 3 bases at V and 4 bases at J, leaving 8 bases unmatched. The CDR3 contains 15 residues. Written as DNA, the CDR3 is TGTGCCAGCAGTGACCCGATCAGGGGGGCCACTGAAGCTTTCTTT. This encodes CASSDPIRGATEAFF.

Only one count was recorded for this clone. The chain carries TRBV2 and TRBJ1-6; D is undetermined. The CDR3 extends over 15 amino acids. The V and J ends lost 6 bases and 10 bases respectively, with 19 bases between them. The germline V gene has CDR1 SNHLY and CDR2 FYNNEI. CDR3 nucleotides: TGTGCCAGCAGCGGCAGCACCCCCGGGGAATCACCCCTCCACTTT. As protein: CASSGSTPGESPLHF.

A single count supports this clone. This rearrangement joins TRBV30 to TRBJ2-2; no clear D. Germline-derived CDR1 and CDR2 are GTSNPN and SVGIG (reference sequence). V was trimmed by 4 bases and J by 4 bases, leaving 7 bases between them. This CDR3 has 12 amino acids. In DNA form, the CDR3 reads TGTGCCTGGACCCCCTTCACCGGGGAGCTGTTTTTT. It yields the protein CAWTPFTGELFF.

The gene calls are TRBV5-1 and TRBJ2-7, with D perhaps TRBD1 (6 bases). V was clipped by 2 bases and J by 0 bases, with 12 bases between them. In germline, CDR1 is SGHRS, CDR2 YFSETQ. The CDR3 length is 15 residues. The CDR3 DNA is TGCGCCAGCAGCTTACAGGGCGCGGGCTCCTACGAGCAGTACTTC. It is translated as CASSLQGAGSYEQYF. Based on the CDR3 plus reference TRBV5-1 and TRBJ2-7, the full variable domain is KAGVTQTPRYLIKTRGQQVTLSCSPISGHRSVSWYQQTPGQGLQFLFEYFSETQRNKGNFPGRFSGRQFSNSRSEMNVSTLELGDSALYLCASSLQGAGSYEQYFGPGTRLTVT.

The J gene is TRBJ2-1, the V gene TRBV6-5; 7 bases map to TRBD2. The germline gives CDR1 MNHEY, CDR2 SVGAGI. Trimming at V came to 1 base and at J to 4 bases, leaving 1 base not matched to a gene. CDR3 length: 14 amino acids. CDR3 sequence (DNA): TGTGCCAGCAGTTACTTGGGGGGGTACAATGAGCAGTTCTTC. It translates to CASSYLGGYNEQFF.

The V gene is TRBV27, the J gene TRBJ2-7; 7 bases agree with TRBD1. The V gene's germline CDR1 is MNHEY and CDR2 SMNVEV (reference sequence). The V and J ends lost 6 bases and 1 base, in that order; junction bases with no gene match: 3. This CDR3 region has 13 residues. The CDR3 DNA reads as TGTGCCAGCAGCATACAGGGGTCCTACGAGCAGTACTTC. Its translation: CASSIQGSYEQYF.

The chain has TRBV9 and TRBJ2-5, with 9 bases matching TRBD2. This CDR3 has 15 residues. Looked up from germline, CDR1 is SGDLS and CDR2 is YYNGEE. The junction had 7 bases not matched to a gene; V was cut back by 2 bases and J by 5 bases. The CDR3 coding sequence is TGTGCCAGCAGCGTCAGCGGGGGGAGGCGGGAGACCCAGTACTTC. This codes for CASSVSGGRRETQYF.

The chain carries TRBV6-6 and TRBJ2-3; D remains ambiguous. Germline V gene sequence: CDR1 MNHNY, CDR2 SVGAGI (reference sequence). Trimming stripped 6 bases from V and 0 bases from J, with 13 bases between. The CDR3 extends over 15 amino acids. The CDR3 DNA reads TGTGCCAGCAGGTTCATGTCTAGGAGCACAGATACGCAGTATTTT. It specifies CASRFMSRSTDTQYF.

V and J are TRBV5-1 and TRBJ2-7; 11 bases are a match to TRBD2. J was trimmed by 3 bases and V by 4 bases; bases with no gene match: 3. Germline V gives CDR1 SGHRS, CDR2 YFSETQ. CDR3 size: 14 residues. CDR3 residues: CASSAGTSGYEQYF. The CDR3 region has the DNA TGCGCCAGCAGCGCCGGGACTAGCGGCTACGAGCAGTACTTC.

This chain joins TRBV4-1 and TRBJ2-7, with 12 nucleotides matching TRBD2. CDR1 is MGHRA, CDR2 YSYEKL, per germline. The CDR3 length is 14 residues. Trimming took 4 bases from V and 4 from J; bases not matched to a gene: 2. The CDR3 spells CASSPGLAGYEQYF. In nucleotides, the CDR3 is TGCGCCAGCAGCCCGGGACTAGCGGGTTACGAGCAGTACTTC.